Listed below are T cell receptor beta chains from one sample, sequenced in a study of blood T cell repertoires in COVID-19. TCRdb keeps only in-frame clones here, not all; method: immunoSEQ multiplex PCR. The sample records over 85,000 clones, roughly 88% being singletons. Sequencing was carried out using peripheral blood. These receptors all come from a man between 60 and 75 years old with acute or convalescent COVID-19. Both conserved end residues are part of each CDR3. The order of the fields is V gene, D gene, clone size, J gene, CDR3 protein, CDR3 DNA. D genes are given only for firm matches. Clone size is shown for a subset of rows, as once, few, many or a class of expanded clone.

>TRBV12-3/TRBV12-4|.|few|TRBJ2-1
CASSRGLEQFF
TGTGCCAGCAGCCGGGGACTCGAGCAGTTCTTC
>TRBV10-3|TRBD2|.|TRBJ2-1
CAISDPSLAGGRNEQFF
TGTGCCATCAGCGATCCCTCCCTAGCGGGGGGGCGCAATGAGCAGTTCTTC
>TRBV4-1|TRBD1|once|TRBJ2-5
CASSQQQGETQYF
TGCGCCAGCAGCCAGCAACAGGGGGAGACCCAGTACTTC
>TRBV3-1/TRBV3-2|TRBD1|.|TRBJ1-4
CASSNRGFGEKLFF
TGTGCCAGCAGCAACAGGGGATTCGGTGAAAAACTGTTTTTT
>TRBV19|.|.|TRBJ1-5
CASSRGLGANQPQHF
TGTGCCAGTAGTAGGGGTTTGGGGGCAAATCAGCCCCAGCATTTT
>TRBV7-2|.|.|TRBJ1-3
CASSLGQNSNTIYF
TGTGCCAGCAGCTTAGGGCAGAATTCAAACACCATATATTTT
>TRBV7-9|.|.|TRBJ1-1
CASIMLISSESTEAFF
TGTGCCAGCATCATGCTTATCTCGTCGGAGAGCACTGAAGCTTTCTTT
>TRBV7-9|TRBD2|.|TRBJ2-6
CASSLGNSGGRSGANVLTF
TGTGCCAGCAGCTTAGGGAATAGCGGGGGTCGCTCTGGGGCCAACGTCCTGACTTTC
>TRBV7-8|.|.|TRBJ2-7
CASSLADRRLGSYEQYF
TGTGCCAGCAGCTTAGCGGACCGCCGACTAGGATCCTACGAGCAGTACTTC
>TRBV7-3|.|.|TRBJ2-5
CASSLGRDTQETQYF
TGTGCCAGCAGCTTAGGTCGAGACACCCAAGAGACCCAGTACTTC
>TRBV10-2|.|.|TRBJ1-5
CASSSGNQPQHF
TGCGCCAGCAGTTCTGGCAATCAGCCCCAGCATTTT
>TRBV6-5|TRBD1|.|TRBJ1-2
CASRKGAGGYGYTF
TGTGCCAGCAGAAAGGGGGCAGGGGGCTATGGCTACACCTTC
>TRBV6-2/TRBV6-3|TRBD2|.|TRBJ2-1
CASSLADSSYNEQFF
TGTGCCAGCAGTCTAGCGGATAGCTCCTACAATGAGCAGTTCTTC
>TRBV30|.|.|TRBJ2-7
CACMEDRRGSYEQYF
TGTGCCTGTATGGAGGACCGCCGGGGGAGCTACGAGCAGTACTTC
>TRBV7-2|.|.|TRBJ1-1
CASSLRTTNTEAFF
TGTGCCAGCAGTCTTCGGACAACCAACACTGAAGCTTTCTTT
>TRBV24-1|TRBD1|.|TRBJ2-2
CATSSGTGPSGELFF
TGTGCCACCAGCTCCGGGACAGGTCCTTCCGGGGAGCTGTTTTTT
>TRBV7-2|.|.|TRBJ2-1
CASTPAAGTYNEQFF
TGTGCCAGCACCCCTGCGGCGGGGACCTACAATGAGCAGTTCTTC
>TRBV11-3|TRBD1|.|TRBJ2-5
CASSKRTGRIYETQYF
TGTGCCAGCAGCAAGAGGACAGGGCGTATCTACGAGACCCAGTACTTC
>TRBV9|TRBD1|.|TRBJ1-6
CASSATGGGSPLHF
TGTGCCAGCAGCGCTACAGGGGGAGGTTCACCCCTCCACTTT
>TRBV5-6|.|.|TRBJ1-1
CASSLPGSNTEAFF
TGTGCCAGCAGCTTGCCCGGGTCGAACACTGAAGCTTTCTTT
>TRBV7-6|TRBD1|.|TRBJ1-6
CASSLGQGFYSPLHF
TGTGCCAGCAGCTTAGGACAGGGGTTCTATTCACCCCTCCACTTT
>TRBV28|.|.|TRBJ1-1
CASSTPGSTEAFF
TGTGCCAGCAGTACCCCGGGGAGTACTGAAGCTTTCTTT
>TRBV14|.|.|TRBJ2-5
CASSQDRGIGETQYF
TGTGCCAGCAGCCAAGACAGGGGTATAGGAGAGACCCAGTACTTC
>TRBV18|.|.|TRBJ2-3
CASSPLVMADTQYF
TGTGCCAGCTCACCACTAGTCATGGCAGATACGCAGTATTTT
>TRBV4-1|.|.|TRBJ2-4
CASSPRWGTGTKNIQYF
TGCGCCAGCAGCCCCCGTTGGGGAACAGGGACCAAAAACATTCAGTACTTC
>TRBV19|TRBD2|.|TRBJ2-1
CASSSRTSGDYNEQFF
TGTGCCAGTAGTTCACGGACTAGCGGTGATTACAATGAGCAGTTCTTC
>TRBV6-2/TRBV6-3|.|once|TRBJ1-3
CASSYATAGGNTIYF
TGTGCCAGCAGTTACGCCACAGCCGGCGGAAACACCATATATTTT
>TRBV7-9|.|.|TRBJ2-3
CASSPRQASTDTQYF
TGTGCCAGCAGCCCCCGACAGGCCAGCACAGATACGCAGTATTTT
>TRBV5-6|.|.|TRBJ1-6
CASSFRGNSYNSPLHF
TGTGCCAGCAGCTTTCGGGGGAACTCCTATAATTCACCCCTCCACTTT
>TRBV28|TRBD2|once|TRBJ2-7
CASSLKSGGHEQYF
TGTGCCAGCAGTTTAAAGAGCGGGGGCCACGAGCAGTACTTC
>TRBV28|TRBD2|.|TRBJ2-2
CASRGTSGAGELFF
TGTGCCAGCAGAGGGACTAGCGGGGCTGGGGAGCTGTTTTTT
>TRBV6-6|.|.|TRBJ2-1
CASSYSGQGGNNEQFF
TGTGCCAGCAGTTACTCGGGGCAGGGAGGAAACAATGAGCAGTTCTTC
>TRBV27|.|once|TRBJ2-1
CASSLFGMGYNEQFF
TGTGCCAGCAGTTTATTCGGGATGGGGTACAATGAGCAGTTCTTC
>TRBV11-3|TRBD2|.|TRBJ2-3
CASSKNGGGVGDTQYF
TGTGCCAGCAGCAAGAATGGGGGGGGAGTAGGAGATACGCAGTATTTT
>TRBV28|TRBD1|.|TRBJ2-7
CASSTPGQGRGEQYF
TGTGCCAGCAGTACACCCGGACAGGGGAGAGGGGAGCAGTACTTC